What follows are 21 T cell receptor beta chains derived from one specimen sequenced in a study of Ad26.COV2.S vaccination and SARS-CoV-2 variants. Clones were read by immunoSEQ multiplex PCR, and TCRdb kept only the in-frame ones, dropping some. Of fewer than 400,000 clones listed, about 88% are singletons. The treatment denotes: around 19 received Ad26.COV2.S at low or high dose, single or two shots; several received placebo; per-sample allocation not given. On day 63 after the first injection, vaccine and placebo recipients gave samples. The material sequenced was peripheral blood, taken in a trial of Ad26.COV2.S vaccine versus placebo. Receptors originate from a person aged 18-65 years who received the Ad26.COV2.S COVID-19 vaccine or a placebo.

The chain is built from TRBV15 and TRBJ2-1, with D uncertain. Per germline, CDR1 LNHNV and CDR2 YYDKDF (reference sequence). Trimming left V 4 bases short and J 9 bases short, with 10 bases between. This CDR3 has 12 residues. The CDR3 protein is CATSTERSEQFF. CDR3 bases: TGTGCCACCAGCACGGAGAGAAGTGAGCAGTTCTTC.

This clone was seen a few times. CDR3 nucleotide sequence: TGTGCCAGCAGCTCCACGGGTGCAAGGGCGGGGGAGCAGTACTTC. It encodes CASSSTGARAGEQYF. V is TRBV11-2 and J is TRBJ2-7, with a tentative D call TRBD2 (6 bases). The CDR3 contains 15 residues. From germline, CDR1 is SGHAT and CDR2 FQNNGV. Trimming shortened V by 4 bases and J by 7 bases, and 20 bases separated the two germline ends.

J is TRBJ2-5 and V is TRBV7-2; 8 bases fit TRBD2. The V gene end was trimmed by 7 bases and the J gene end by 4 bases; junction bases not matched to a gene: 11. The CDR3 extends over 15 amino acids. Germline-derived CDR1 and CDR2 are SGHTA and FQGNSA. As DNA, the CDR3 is TGTGCCAGCACCTACGCAAGCGGGAGAGTAGAGACCCAGTACTTC. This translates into CASTYASGRVETQYF. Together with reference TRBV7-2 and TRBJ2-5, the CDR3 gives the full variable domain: GAGVSQSPSNKVTEKGKDVELRCDPISGHTALYWYRQSLGQGLEFLIYFQGNSAPDKSGLPSDRFSAERTGGSVSTLTIQRTQQEDSAVYLCASTYASGRVETQYFGPGTRLLVL.

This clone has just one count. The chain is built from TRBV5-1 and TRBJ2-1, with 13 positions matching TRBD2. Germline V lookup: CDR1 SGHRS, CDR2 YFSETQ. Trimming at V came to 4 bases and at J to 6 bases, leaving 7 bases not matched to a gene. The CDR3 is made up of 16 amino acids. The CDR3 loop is CASSPAGLAGFNEQFF. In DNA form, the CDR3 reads TGCGCCAGCAGCCCAGCGGGACTAGCGGGGTTCAATGAGCAGTTCTTC.

CDR3 sequence reads: CASKQGDSTDTQYF. The CDR3 bases are TGTGCCAGCAAACAGGGAGACAGCACAGATACGCAGTATTTT. This chain links TRBV6-5 with TRBJ2-3, with a possible D match to TRBD1 (6 bases). This CDR3 contains 14 residues. The ends were cut back, 7 bases at V and 0 bases at J, with 11 bases in the middle. Germline-derived CDR1 and CDR2 are MNHEY and SVGAGI.

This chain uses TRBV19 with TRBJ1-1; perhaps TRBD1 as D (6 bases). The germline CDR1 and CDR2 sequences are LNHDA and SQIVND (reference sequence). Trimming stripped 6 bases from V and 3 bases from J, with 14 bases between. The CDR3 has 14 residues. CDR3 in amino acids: CASSLQGGYTEAFF. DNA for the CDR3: TGTGCCAGTAGCCTACAGGGTGGGTACACTGAAGCTTTCTTT.

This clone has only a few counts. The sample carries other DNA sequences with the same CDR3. For the CDR3, the DNA is TGTGCCACCAGCAGAGGGGATAGCAATCAGCCCCAGCATTTT. Its protein product is CATSRGDSNQPQHF. This rearrangement joins TRBV15 to TRBJ1-5; D not resolved. This CDR3 is built from 14 residues. In germline, CDR1 is LNHNV, CDR2 YYDKDF (reference sequence). V shed 1 base and J shed 0 bases, with 4 bases lying between them.

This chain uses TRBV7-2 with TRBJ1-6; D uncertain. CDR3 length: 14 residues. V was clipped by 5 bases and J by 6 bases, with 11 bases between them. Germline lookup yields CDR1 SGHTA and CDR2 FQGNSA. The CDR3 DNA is TGTGCCAGCAGCCATCCCGGGAGTAATTCACCCCTCCACTTT. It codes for CASSHPGSNSPLHF.

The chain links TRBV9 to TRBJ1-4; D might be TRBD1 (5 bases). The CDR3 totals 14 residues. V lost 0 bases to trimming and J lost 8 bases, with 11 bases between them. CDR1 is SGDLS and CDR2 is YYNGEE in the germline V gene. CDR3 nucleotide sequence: TGTGCCAGCAGCGTAGGAGGGGCCGGGGAAAAACTGTTTTTT. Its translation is CASSVGGAGEKLFF.

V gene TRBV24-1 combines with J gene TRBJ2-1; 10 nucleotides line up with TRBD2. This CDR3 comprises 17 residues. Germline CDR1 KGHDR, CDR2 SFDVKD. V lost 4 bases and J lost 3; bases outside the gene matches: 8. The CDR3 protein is CATSDLHVAGGYNEQFF. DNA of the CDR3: TGTGCCACCAGTGACCTCCACGTAGCGGGAGGCTACAATGAGCAGTTCTTC.

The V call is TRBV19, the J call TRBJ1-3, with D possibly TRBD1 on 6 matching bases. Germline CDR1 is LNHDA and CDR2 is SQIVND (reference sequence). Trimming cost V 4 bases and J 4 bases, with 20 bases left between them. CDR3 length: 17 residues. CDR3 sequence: CASSTSRDRSLGNTIYF. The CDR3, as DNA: TGTGCCAGTAGTACATCCCGAGACAGGTCTCTAGGAAACACCATATATTTT.

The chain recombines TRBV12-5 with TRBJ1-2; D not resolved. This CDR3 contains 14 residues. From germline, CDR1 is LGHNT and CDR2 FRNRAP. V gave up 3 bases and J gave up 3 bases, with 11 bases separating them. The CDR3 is CASGFGVDHYGYTF. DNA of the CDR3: TGTGCTAGTGGTTTCGGAGTGGATCACTATGGCTACACCTTC.

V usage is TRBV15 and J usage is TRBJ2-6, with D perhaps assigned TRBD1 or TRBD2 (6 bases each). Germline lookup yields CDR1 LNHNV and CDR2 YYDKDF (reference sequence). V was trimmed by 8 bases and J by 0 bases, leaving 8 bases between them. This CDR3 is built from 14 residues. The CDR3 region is CATEGGSGANVLTF. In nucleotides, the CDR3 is TGTGCCACCGAGGGGGGCTCTGGGGCCAACGTCCTGACTTTC.

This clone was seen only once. Written as DNA, the CDR3 is TGTGCCAGCAGCTTAGTGGCAGGGCCATACGAGCAGTACTTC. Translation gives CASSLVAGPYEQYF. V is TRBV7-2 and J is TRBJ2-7, with D perhaps matching TRBD1 (5 bases). Between the trimmed V and J ends, which lost 1 base and 4 bases, there was a span of 11 bases. The CDR3 is 14 amino acids. Looked up from germline, CDR1 is SGHTA and CDR2 is FQGNSA.

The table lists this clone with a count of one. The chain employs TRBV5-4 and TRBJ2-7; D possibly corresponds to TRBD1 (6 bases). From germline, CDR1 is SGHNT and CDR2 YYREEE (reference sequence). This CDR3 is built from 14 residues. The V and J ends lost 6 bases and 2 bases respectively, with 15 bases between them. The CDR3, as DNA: TGTGCCAGCACCCCCAACAGGGTTCCCTACGAGCAGTACTTC. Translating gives CASTPNRVPYEQYF. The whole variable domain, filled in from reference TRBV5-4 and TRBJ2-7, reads ETGVTQSPTHLIKTRGQQVTLRCSSQSGHNTVSWYQQALGQGPQFIFQYYREEENGRGNFPPRFSGLQFPNYSSELNVNALELDDSALYLCASTPNRVPYEQYFGPGTRLTVT.

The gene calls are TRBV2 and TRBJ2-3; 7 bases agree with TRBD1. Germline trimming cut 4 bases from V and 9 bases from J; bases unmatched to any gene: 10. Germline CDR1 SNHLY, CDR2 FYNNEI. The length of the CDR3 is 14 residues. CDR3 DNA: TGTGCCAGCAGTGCGACAGGGCTGGCGCCCACGCAGTATTTT. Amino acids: CASSATGLAPTQYF. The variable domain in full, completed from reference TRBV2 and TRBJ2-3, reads EPEVTQTPSHQVTQMGQEVILRCVPISNHLYFYWYRQILGQKVEFLVSFYNNEISEKSEIFDDQFSVERPDGSNFTLKIRSTKLEDSAMYFCASSATGLAPTQYFGPGTRLTVL.

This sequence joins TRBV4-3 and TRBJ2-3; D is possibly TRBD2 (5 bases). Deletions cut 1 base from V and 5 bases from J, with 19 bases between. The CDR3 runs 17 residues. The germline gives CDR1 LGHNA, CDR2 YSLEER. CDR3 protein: CASSQAGAAFGVDTQYF. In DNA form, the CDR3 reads TGCGCCAGCAGCCAAGCCGGCGCGGCCTTCGGGGTAGATACGCAGTATTTT.

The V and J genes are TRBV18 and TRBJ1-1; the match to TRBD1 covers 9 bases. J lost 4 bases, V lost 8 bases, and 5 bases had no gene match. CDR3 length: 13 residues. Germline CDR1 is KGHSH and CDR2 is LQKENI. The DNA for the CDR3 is TGTGCCAGCCAGGGACAGGGTCGCACTGAAGCTTTCTTT. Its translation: CASQGQGRTEAFF.

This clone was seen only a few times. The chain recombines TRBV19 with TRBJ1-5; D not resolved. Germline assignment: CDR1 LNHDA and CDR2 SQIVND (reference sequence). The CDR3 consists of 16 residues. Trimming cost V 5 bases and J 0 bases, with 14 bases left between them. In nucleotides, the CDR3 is TGTGCCAGTAGTCCGGCGAGGACGAATAGCAATCAGCCCCAGCATTTT. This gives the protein CASSPARTNSNQPQHF.

CDR3 nucleotides: TGCAGCGTTGAGCTGTTACGGGGAAACAATGAGCAGTTCTTC. Its protein product is CSVELLRGNNEQFF. This chain links TRBV29-1 with TRBJ2-1, with D perhaps TRBD2 (5 bases). Germline V gives CDR1 SQVTM, CDR2 ANQGSEA. CDR3 length equals 14 residues. Trimming took off 3 bases at V and 5 bases at J, with 14 bases between the two ends.

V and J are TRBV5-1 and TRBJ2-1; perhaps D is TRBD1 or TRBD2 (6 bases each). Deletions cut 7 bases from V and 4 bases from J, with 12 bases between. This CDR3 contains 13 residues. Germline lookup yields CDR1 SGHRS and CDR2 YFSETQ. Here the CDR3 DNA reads TGCGCCAGCGCGGAGGGGGGTTACAATGAGCAGTTCTTC. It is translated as CASAEGGYNEQFF.